These T cell receptor beta chains were read from a single sample in a study of T cells in Graves' hyperthyroidism and ophthalmopathy. MiXCR, applied by TCRdb to the multiplex PCR reads, yields one record per CDR3 protein. The profile covers hundreds of thousands of distinct CDR3 sequences, with less than 15% appearing a single time and roughly a tenth taken by the ten largest. The sample consisted of blood. These TCRs come from a young woman with Graves' hyperthyroidism. CDR3s include the opening cysteine and the closing phenylalanine or tryptophan. Each record gives: V gene, J gene, D gene, clone size, CDR3 DNA, CDR3 protein. A D gene is named only where the DNA matches it firmly. Size values are once, few and many counts, or a class for expanded clones, and some rows have none.

>TRBV6-2/TRBV6-3|TRBJ2-5|-|-
TGTGCCAGCAGTTACTCACTAGCTGAACCGCGGACCCAGTACTTC
CASSYSLAEPRTQYF
>TRBV19|TRBJ1-1|TRBD1|few
TGTGCCAGTAGTATAGGGGGGACAGCAACTGAAGCTTTCTTT
CASSIGGTATEAFF
>TRBV6-1|TRBJ2-3|-|many
TGTGCCAGCAGGGTGACCATCGGGGATACGCAGTATTTT
CASRVTIGDTQYF
>TRBV7-2|TRBJ2-3|-|many
TGTGCCAGCAGGGAACATTGGGGATGGGACACAGATACGCAGTATTTT
CASREHWGWDTDTQYF
>TRBV30|TRBJ1-1|-|many
TGTGCCTGGAGTGTAGGGCCAAGAAACACTGAAGCTTTCTTT
CAWSVGPRNTEAFF
>TRBV13|TRBJ2-5|-|few
TGTGCCAGCAGCTTAGGCGGAACGGGGTGGGAAGAGACCCAGTACTTC
CASSLGGTGWEETQYF
>TRBV24-1|TRBJ1-2|-|few
TGTGCCACCAGTGATGCAGGGTATGGCTACACCTTC
CATSDAGYGYTF
>TRBV10-2|TRBJ2-5|-|-
TGCGCCAGCAGTCCCGACGCGGGAGAGACCCAGTACTTC
CASSPDAGETQYF
>TRBV19|TRBJ1-5|-|-
TGTGCCAGTAGCGGGGGTTTCCGAAAAAATAGCAATCAGCCCCAGCATTTT
CASSGGFRKNSNQPQHF
>TRBV10-3|TRBJ1-1|-|-
TGTGCCATCAGTGAAGTACCGTTAATGAACACTGAAGCTTTCTTT
CAISEVPLMNTEAFF
>TRBV30|TRBJ2-1|-|many
TGTGCCTGGGGGTCCGGGGGAGGGGGCAATGAGCAGTTCTTC
CAWGSGGGGNEQFF
>TRBV6-1|TRBJ1-5|-|few
TGTGCCAGCCATAGTAGCAATCAGCCCCAGCATTTT
CASHSSNQPQHF
>TRBV6-5|TRBJ1-1|-|-
TGTGCCACCGGAGACTGGGAAGTAACTGAAGCTTTCTTT
CATGDWEVTEAFF
>TRBV18|TRBJ2-7|-|many
TGTGCCAGCTCACCACTTCTGGCGGGTACCTACGAGCAGTACTTC
CASSPLLAGTYEQYF
>TRBV29-1|TRBJ1-1|-|many
TGCAGCGTTGTAGAAGGGGAATCTGAAGCTTTCTTT
CSVVEGESEAFF
>TRBV29-1|TRBJ1-2|-|many
TGCAGCGTTGAAGATCAGAGCCGCGGTGTAGGTGGGTCACCTAACTATGGCTACACCTTC
CSVEDQSRGVGGSPNYGYTF
>TRBV28|TRBJ2-3|TRBD2|many
TGTGCCAGCAGTGGCGGGGGGACTGGCGGGAGACATACGCAGTATTTT
CASSGGGTGGRHTQYF
>TRBV28|TRBJ2-3|TRBD2|few
TGTGGCAGTGCGGGGCGGGAGGGCCTAACAGATACGCAGTATTTT
CGSAGREGLTDTQYF
>TRBV6-1|TRBJ2-2|-|few
TGTGCCACACGCACGAACACCGGGGAGCTGTTTTTT
CATRTNTGELFF
>TRBV6-1|TRBJ2-7|-|many
TGTGCCAGCAGTGAAGGTCCGGACTACGTCAGCGAGCAGTACTTC
CASSEGPDYVSEQYF
>TRBV2|TRBJ2-1|-|many
TGTGCCATCCTAGGGGCTGGGTCATTTGAGCAGTTCTTC
CAILGAGSFEQFF
>TRBV5-1|TRBJ2-5|TRBD1|many
TGCGCCAGCAGACCCCGGACAGGGGGGGGACAAGAGACCCAGTACTTC
CASRPRTGGGQETQYF
>TRBV2|TRBJ2-7|TRBD1|many
TGTGCCAGCAGACAGGACAGGGAACCCTACGAGCAGTACTTC
CASRQDREPYEQYF
>TRBV12-3/TRBV12-4|TRBJ1-2|-|many
TGTGCCAGCAGTTTTCGGGGACAAGGACCCTGGAACTATGGCTACACCTTC
CASSFRGQGPWNYGYTF
>TRBV7-2|TRBJ2-3|TRBD1|many
TGTGCCAGCAGCACGGGACAGAGCACAGATACGCAGTATTTT
CASSTGQSTDTQYF
>TRBV13|TRBJ2-7|-|many
TGTGCCAGCAGCCTAAGGGGGGAGGTCCCAATCTACGAGCAGTACTTC
CASSLRGEVPIYEQYF
>TRBV11-2|TRBJ2-5|-|many
TGTGCCAGCAGCTTGGCTCTATCTGGTGGGGTCGAGACCCAGTACTTC
CASSLALSGGVETQYF
>TRBV3-1|TRBJ2-2|TRBD2|-
TGTGCCAGCAGCCGGACTAGCGGGAGGTACGGCGGGGAGCTGTTTTTT
CASSRTSGRYGGELFF
>TRBV19|TRBJ1-1|-|-
TGTGCCACAAAGGGGAGGACTGAAGCTTTCTTT
CATKGRTEAFF
>TRBV3-1|TRBJ2-7|-|many
TGTGCCAGCAGCCAAGATCAACGGGAGCTTTACGAGCAGTACTTC
CASSQDQRELYEQYF
>TRBV30|TRBJ2-7|TRBD2|many
TGTGCCTGGAACCGGGGGGTAATATCTTTGGGTTACTACGAGCAGTACTTC
CAWNRGVISLGYYEQYF
>TRBV19|TRBJ1-1|TRBD1|-
TGTGCCAGTAGTAGCCGCACAGGGGGCGTTCTGGCCGCTTTCTTT
CASSSRTGGVLAAFF
>TRBV11-3|TRBJ2-3|TRBD1|many
TGTGCCAGCAGCTTAGATGGGGTGGGACAGAGCACAGATACGCAGTATTTT
CASSLDGVGQSTDTQYF
>TRBV4-3|TRBJ1-3|-|-
TGCGCCAGCAGCCAAGGGCAGCTAGACCTCTCTGGAAACACCATATATTTT
CASSQGQLDLSGNTIYF
>TRBV2|TRBJ1-4|-|many
TGTGCCAGCAGACGGGCCTCGGATGAAAAACTGTTTTTT
CASRRASDEKLFF
>TRBV4-2|TRBJ2-2|-|-
TGTGCCAGCAGCCAAGAGGGCGGAACCTACACCGGGGAGCTGTTTTTT
CASSQEGGTYTGELFF
>TRBV4-2|TRBJ2-7|-|-
TGTGCCAGCAGCCGACCCTGGGTAGCGAGAGAGGGGAGAACCTACGAGCAGTACTTC
CASSRPWVAREGRTYEQYF
>TRBV6-2/TRBV6-3|TRBJ1-1|-|many
TGTGCCAGCAGGGGATTGAAAACTGAAGCTTTCTTT
CASRGLKTEAFF
>TRBV4-1|TRBJ2-7|TRBD1|many
TGCGCCAGCAGCCAACAAAACAGGGGCTACGAGCAGTACTTC
CASSQQNRGYEQYF
>TRBV18|TRBJ2-6|-|-
TGTGCCAGCTCATACGGGGAGGCCAACGTCCTGACTTTC
CASSYGEANVLTF